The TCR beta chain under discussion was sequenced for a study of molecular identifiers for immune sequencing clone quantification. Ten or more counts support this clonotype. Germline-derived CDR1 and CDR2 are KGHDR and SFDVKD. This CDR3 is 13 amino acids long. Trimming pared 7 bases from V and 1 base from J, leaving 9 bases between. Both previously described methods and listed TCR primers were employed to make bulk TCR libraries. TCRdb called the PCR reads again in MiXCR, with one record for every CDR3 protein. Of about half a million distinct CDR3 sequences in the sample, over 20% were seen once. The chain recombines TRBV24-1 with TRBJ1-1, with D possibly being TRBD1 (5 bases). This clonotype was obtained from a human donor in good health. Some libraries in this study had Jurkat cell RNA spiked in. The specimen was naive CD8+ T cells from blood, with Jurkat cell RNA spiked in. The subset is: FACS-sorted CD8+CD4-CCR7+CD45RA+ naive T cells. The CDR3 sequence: CATRAGTNTEAFF. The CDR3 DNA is TGTGCCACCAGAGCAGGGACGAACACTGAAGCTTTCTTT.